A selection of T cell receptor beta chains follows, all from one sample in a study of cytomegalovirus exposure and HLA in healthy donors. Profiled with immunoSEQ multiplex PCR; TCRdb holds only in-frame clones, not every one. Among roughly 100,000 clones, about 80% were seen once, and the ten largest hold over 8%. Specimen: PBMCs. The receptors were gathered from a man aged 35 to 55 in good health and CMV-seropositive. Both conserved end residues are part of each CDR3. The D gene is left open where the match is weak. The listing skips clone size in some rows; elsewhere it reads once, few, many or a size class.

DNA: TGTGCCTGGAGTCACCGGGGGTTAGGGGTAGCCAAAAACAGTCAGTACTTC
CDR3: CAWSHRGLGVAKNSQYF
size: -
V: TRBV30
J: TRBJ2-4
D: -

DNA: TGTGCCAGCAGTTTTAGGGGCAGGCCCAATGAGCAGTTCTTC
CDR3: CASSFRGRPNEQFF
size: once
V: TRBV28
J: TRBJ2-1
D: -

DNA: TGTGCCAGCAGTGGGGGAGGGGTTGAGACCCAGTACTTC
CDR3: CASSGGGVETQYF
size: -
V: TRBV2
J: TRBJ2-5
D: TRBD2

DNA: TGCGCCAGCAGCCCGTGGCGGTCCGGCAATCAGCCCCAGCATTTT
CDR3: CASSPWRSGNQPQHF
size: -
V: TRBV4-3
J: TRBJ1-5
D: -

DNA: TGTGCCAGCTCACCAACGGGGACAGCAGAAGAGACCCAGTACTTC
CDR3: CASSPTGTAEETQYF
size: -
V: TRBV18
J: TRBJ2-5
D: TRBD1

DNA: TGTGCCAGCAGCGGAGGCGGCCTAGAGACCCAGTACTTC
CDR3: CASSGGGLETQYF
size: -
V: TRBV11-2
J: TRBJ2-5
D: -

DNA: TGTGCCTACAGGGTGGGACCCTACGAGCAGTACTTC
CDR3: CAYRVGPYEQYF
size: -
V: TRBV30
J: TRBJ2-7
D: -

DNA: TGTGCCAGCAGCTTGAAACAGGGGACTGGGGCCAACGTCCTGACTTTC
CDR3: CASSLKQGTGANVLTF
size: -
V: TRBV13
J: TRBJ2-6
D: TRBD1

DNA: TGTGCCAGCAGCGTAGTGGGGGGGGCGAACACTGAAGCTTTCTTT
CDR3: CASSVVGGANTEAFF
size: few
V: TRBV9
J: TRBJ1-1
D: -

DNA: TGTGCCAGCAATGAACAGGGGGGGAAGTCTGGGGCCAACGGCCTGACTTTC
CDR3: CASNEQGGKSGANGLTF
size: -
V: TRBV28
J: TRBJ2-6
D: -

DNA: TGCGCCAGCAGCGCAGGAGGAACTGGAAACACCATATATTTT
CDR3: CASSAGGTGNTIYF
size: -
V: TRBV5-1
J: TRBJ1-3
D: -

DNA: TGTGCCAGCAGCGTAGTGGGGGGGCGAGAGACCCAGTACTTC
CDR3: CASSVVGGRETQYF
size: -
V: TRBV9
J: TRBJ2-5
D: -

DNA: TGTGCCAGCAGCGTAGAGGGTCAGGGCACTGAAGCTTTCTTT
CDR3: CASSVEGQGTEAFF
size: -
V: TRBV9
J: TRBJ1-1
D: -

DNA: TGTGCCAGCAGCCCGGACAGGGGGAACACTGAAGCTTTCTTT
CDR3: CASSPDRGNTEAFF
size: -
V: TRBV11-3
J: TRBJ1-1
D: TRBD1

DNA: TGTGCCAGCAGCTTAAGCAATAGCAATCAGCCCCAGCATTTT
CDR3: CASSLSNSNQPQHF
size: -
V: TRBV7-2
J: TRBJ1-5
D: -

DNA: TGTGCCAGCAGCTTAGCAGGCAGGGGTGGGGCAGATACGCAGTATTTT
CDR3: CASSLAGRGGADTQYF
size: -
V: TRBV7-2
J: TRBJ2-3
D: -